This T cell receptor beta chain was obtained from a study of cytomegalovirus exposure and HLA in healthy donors. The CDR3 consists of 15 residues. Trimming removed 5 bases from V and 3 bases from J; junction bases left unmatched: 7. In germline, CDR1 is SGHRS, CDR2 YFSETQ. Notes on the study in general: That first-cohort TCR clusters tended to co-occur in the approximately 120 validation repertoires was found in a later analysis. A classifier reportedly called cytomegalovirus status with high sensitivity and specificity. Rare sequences made up most TCRs, while some public TCRs were found in many donors. Investigators reported 150 to 200 TCR beta chains as tied to cytomegalovirus.

As to this clone: Its target is not known.

This table comes from immunoSEQ multiplex PCR, and its TCRdb copy is limited to in-frame clones, with some not included. The data contain more than 55,000 clones, 90% to 97% of them singletons. This chain joins TRBV5-1 and TRBJ2-1; 8 positions agree with TRBD1. The sequence came from a man between 18 and 35 years old in good health and CMV-seronegative. The sample comprised PBMCs. In nucleotides, the CDR3 is TGCGCCAGCAGGGAGGAACAGGGGGGCTACAATGAGCAGTTCTTC. Translated, it gives CASREEQGGYNEQFF.